The TCR beta chain described here comes from a study of blood T cell repertoires in COVID-19. Study context: Sites in the United States, Italy and Spain provided acute and convalescent COVID-19 samples. The analysed material was cDNA or gDNA that came from T cells, B-cell-depleted T cells, or PBMCs.

In the authors' workflow: The authors estimated nucleated cell counts from reference gene primer amplification. The method was immunoSEQ multiplex PCR; TCRdb's version includes in-frame clones alone and lacks a portion of them. The D gene and trimming were derived from the DNA, and the V and J assignments and clone size from that table. The table includes about 260,000 clones, around 82% detected once. The sample holds a few counts of this clone. V shed 5 bases and J shed 2 bases, with 12 bases lying between them. The CDR3 runs 14 residues. Germline V gene sequence: CDR1 SGHAT, CDR2 FQDESV (reference sequence).

This TCR was recovered from a woman aged 50 to 60 who had recovered from COVID-19. The rearrangement links TRBV11-1 to TRBJ2-5; the D gene is possibly TRBD2 (5 bases). Sequenced: peripheral blood. CDR3 sequence reads: CASSASRSQETQYF. The CDR3 DNA sequence: TGTGCCAGCAGCGCTAGCAGGAGTCAAGAGACCCAGTACTTC.